Reported below is one T cell receptor (beta chain). A read error may produce the germline difference seen at one junction end. The sample has other DNA sequences that encode this CDR3 too. The data were taken from a study of control samples from healthy donors and cancer patients. Produced via immunoSEQ multiplex PCR; TCRdb's table is partial and in-frame only. In the table there are 170,000 or so clones, 85% to 95% of which are singletons. This TCR derives from a young man in good health. The source material was blood.

DNA for the CDR3: TGCGCTAGCAGCAAACAGGGGGGAGCGACAGATACGCAGTATTTT. Its translation: CASSKQGGATDTQYF. V gene TRBV5-1 combines with J gene TRBJ2-3; the match to TRBD1 covers 8 bases. The length of the CDR3 is 15 residues. Per germline, CDR1 SGHRS and CDR2 YFSETQ.